This T cell receptor beta chain comes out of a study of spatial heterogeneity in lung cancer (dated by TCRdb to the late 2010s). The study in broad terms: Samples were obtained from approximately 77 patients with early-stage, untreated non-small cell lung cancer from the lung TRACERx cohort. Follow-up PBMC samples were sequenced whenever available, with the median time to follow-up being approximately two years after resection. Beta-chain transcripts were consistently detected in greater numbers than alpha-chain transcripts, which likely reflected higher beta-chain transcript abundance. In the raw uncorrected reads, each unique combination of TCR and UMI appeared more than ten times on average. TCR alpha and beta repertoires were quantitatively compared across multiple tumor regions, matched nontumor lung and blood in non-small cell lung cancer. TCR repertoire features were related to nonsynonymous mutation counts determined by whole-exome sequencing of tumor tissue. At surgery, both alpha and beta chains were TCR-sequenced in 200 to 250 tumor regions, roughly 64 matched nontumor lung samples and a few dozen PBMC samples.

Study-wide conclusions, independent of this receptor: Comparisons of baseline and follow-up blood repertoires included only 14 patients. Additional single-cell paired TCR alpha and beta sequencing was considered necessary to confirm, at a functional level, the hypothesis that regional TCRs recognize regional mutations. Ubiquitous expanded tumor TCRs showed up in blood more often at tumor resection than at routine follow-up.

Receptor libraries were prepared by 5' RACE. Sequencing instrument: NextSeq 500. In the TCR library protocol, a unique molecular identifier was attached to each TCR cDNA molecule so that PCR and sequencing errors could be corrected. The original pipeline was this. TCR identification, UMI-based error correction and CDR3 extraction were performed with Decombinator tools. TCRs above a frequency of 2 per 1,000, corresponding to the top 1% of the tumor frequency distribution, were defined as expanded. Renyi diversity was computed with the R vegan package after each repertoire had been subsampled 100 times to 5,000 TCRs. CDR3 similarity networks were built from amino acid triplet string-kernel similarity, with CDR3s being connected when pairwise similarity was above 0.82. TCRdb itself trimmed the public reads at Q25 with fastp, ran MiXCR and retained productive beta chains. Every CDR3 protein is listed once, alongside the most common genes and DNA of its rows. The V and J calls shown here were made by TCRdb, not taken from the authors' results. The sample yields 72,000 or so distinct CDR3 sequences; roughly 8.9% were counted once. Of the sample, approximately 2% is held by the ten largest clones.

Comments on this clonotype: The specificity of this receptor is unknown. With a much larger clone just one base away, this may be a read error.

Interpreted using the paper, the time point label stands for: blood at routine non-recurrence follow-up after resection. For TCR sequencing, whole RNA was extracted from tumor and nontumor lung tissue, or from cryopreserved PBMC samples, and no cell sorting was done. Only patients with enough RNA available from two or more tumor regions were chosen for TCR sequencing. This specimen was PBMCs, taken at follow-up. The sequence derives from a female donor with early-stage non-small cell lung cancer.

The nucleotide sequence is TGTGCCATCAGTGAGTCGGACAGATACGAGCAGTACTTC. Translated, this gives CAISESDRYEQYF. The V and J segments used are TRBV10-3 and TRBJ2-7, with TRBD1 as a weak D call on 6 bases. Via the germline V gene, CDR1 is ENHRY and CDR2 SYGVKD. V drops 0 bases and J drops 4 bases, leaving 7 bases in between. The CDR3, from cysteine to phenylalanine, totals 13 residues. Kept here is only the CDR3 DNA, which spans 39 bases and is read in frame from base 1.